Listed here is a single TCR beta chain. Antigen: not known. This CDR3 comprises 15 residues. Germline lookup yields CDR1 SGHDT and CDR2 YYEEEE. V lost 2 bases, J lost 0 bases, and 10 bases lay in between. Sequencing was performed with immunoSEQ multiplex PCR; in TCRdb, only in-frame clones are kept and a portion is missing. Found here are under 200,000 clones, more than 80% of them singletons; the top ten hold less than 8.5%. The donors were members of the validation cohort comprising some 120 subjects, separate from the approximately 630-subject first cohort. This sample stems from a study of cytomegalovirus exposure and HLA in healthy donors. Study-level findings and limits: The study labeled approximately 150 TCR beta chains cytomegalovirus-associated.

Sequencing input: PBMCs. The TCR comes from a man between 18 and 29 years old in good health and CMV-seropositive. The gene calls are TRBV5-6 and TRBJ2-3; D gene ambiguous. CDR3 in DNA: TGTGCCAGCAGCTTTCCTGCCACTAGCACAGATACGCAGTATTTT. Residues: CASSFPATSTDTQYF.